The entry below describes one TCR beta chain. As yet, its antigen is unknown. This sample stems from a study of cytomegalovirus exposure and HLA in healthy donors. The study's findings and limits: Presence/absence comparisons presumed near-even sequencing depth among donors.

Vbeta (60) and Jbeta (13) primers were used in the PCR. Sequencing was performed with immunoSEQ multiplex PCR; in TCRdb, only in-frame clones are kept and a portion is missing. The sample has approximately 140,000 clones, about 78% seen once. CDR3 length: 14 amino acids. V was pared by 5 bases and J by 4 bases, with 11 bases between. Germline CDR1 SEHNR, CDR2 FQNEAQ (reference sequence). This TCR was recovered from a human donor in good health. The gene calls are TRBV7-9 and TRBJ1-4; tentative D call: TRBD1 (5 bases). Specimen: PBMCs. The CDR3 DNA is TGTGCCAGCAGCCCGCACAGGATTAATGAAAAACTGTTTTTT. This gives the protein CASSPHRINEKLFF.